The T cell receptor beta chain described here comes from a study of shared clonotypes between healthy human individuals. About the study: CD8 memory received one plate per donor, CD8 naive two, CD4 memory three and CD4 naive three. General observations from the study: Richness estimates generally favored naive over memory subsets. Collection of samples was limited to blood; tissue repertoires likely differ.

For this clone: No antigen is known for it.

Naivety among CD8 cells was defined by CD45RO negativity and positive CCR7 selection, thereby excluding terminally differentiated effector memory CD45RA+ cells. Germline lookup yields CDR1 MGHDK and CDR2 SYGVNS. The CDR3 totals 14 residues. The junction had 6 bases not matched to a gene; V was cut back by 8 bases and J by 2 bases. Assay used: immunoSEQ multiplex PCR; TCRdb lists only in-frame clones, some missing. Among about 2 million clones listed, 85% to 95% were seen once. Sequencing used naive CD8+ T cells sorted from blood. The chain recombines TRBV25-1 with TRBJ2-1; TRBD1 agrees at 7 bases. The receptor's source is a young man in good health. In DNA form, the CDR3 reads TGTGCCAGCGGGGGCCAGGGGGCCTACAATGAGCAGTTCTTC. Translating gives CASGGQGAYNEQFF. Looking up the rest from reference TRBV25-1 and TRBJ2-1 gives the full variable domain: EADIYQTPRYLVIGTGKKITLECSQTMGHDKMYWYQQDPGMELHLIHYSYGVNSTEKGDLSSESTVSRIRTEHFPLTLESARPSHTSQYLCASGGQGAYNEQFFGPGTRLTVL.